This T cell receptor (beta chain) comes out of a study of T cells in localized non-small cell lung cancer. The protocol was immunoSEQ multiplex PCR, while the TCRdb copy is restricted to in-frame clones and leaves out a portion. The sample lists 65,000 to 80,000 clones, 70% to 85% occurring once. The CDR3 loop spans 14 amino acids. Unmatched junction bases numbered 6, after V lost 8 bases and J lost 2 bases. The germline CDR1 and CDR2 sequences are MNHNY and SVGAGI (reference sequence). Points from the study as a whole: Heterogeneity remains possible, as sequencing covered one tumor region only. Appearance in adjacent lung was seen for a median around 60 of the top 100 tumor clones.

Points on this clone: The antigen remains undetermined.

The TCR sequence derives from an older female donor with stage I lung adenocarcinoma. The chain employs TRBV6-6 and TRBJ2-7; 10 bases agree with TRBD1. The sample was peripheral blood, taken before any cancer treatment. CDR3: CASGTGTGAYEQYF. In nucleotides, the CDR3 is TGTGCCAGCGGAACCGGGACAGGGGCCTACGAGCAGTACTTC.